These 7 T cell receptor beta chains came from one sample sequenced in a study of blood T cell repertoires in COVID-19. Here immunoSEQ multiplex PCR was the method, and the copy in TCRdb shows in-frame clones only, minus some. The table lists 150,000 to 200,000 clones, approximately 84% of them singletons, with 22% in the top ten. Sequencing input: peripheral blood. The source is a woman older than 75 with acute or convalescent COVID-19.

Note on this clone: The same CDR3 also results from other DNA sequences found in this sample. V is TRBV6-5 and J is TRBJ1-2; a weak D match, TRBD1 (5 bases). The CDR3 runs to 14 residues. The ends were cut back, 0 bases at V and 2 bases at J, with 7 bases in the middle. Germline CDR1 MNHEY, CDR2 SVGAGI. The CDR3: CASSYSAGNYGYTF. Here the CDR3 DNA reads TGTGCCAGCAGTTACTCTGCAGGGAACTATGGCTACACCTTC.

The rearrangement uses TRBV5-1 and TRBJ1-1, with 8 bases fitting TRBD1. Germline values: CDR1 SGHRS, CDR2 YFSETQ. Germline trimming cut 4 bases from V and 7 bases from J; bases unmatched to any gene: 9. The CDR3 loop spans 14 amino acids. CDR3 amino acids: CASSGGDRTDEAFF. The CDR3 DNA is TGCGCCAGCAGCGGGGGGGACAGGACTGATGAAGCTTTCTTT.

DNA for the CDR3: TGTGCCAGCAGCTTGGCGGGACTTACCCAAGAGACCCAGTACTTC. Translated, it gives CASSLAGLTQETQYF. The rearrangement links TRBV11-2 to TRBJ2-5; a weak D match, TRBD2 (6 bases). The CDR3 sequence is 15 residues long. Trimming shortened V by 3 bases and J by 1 base, and 12 bases separated the two germline ends. The germline CDR1 and CDR2 sequences are SGHAT and FQNNGV.

This chain links TRBV3-1 (or the pseudogene TRBV3-2) with TRBJ1-6; D gene unclear. The CDR3 is 14 amino acids. CDR1 LGHDT and CDR2 YNNKEL come from the germline V gene (reference sequence). V was pared by 4 bases and J by 10 bases, with 14 bases between. DNA of the CDR3: TGTGCCAGCAGCCGCGGGGTATTTGAATCACCCCTCCACTTT. Amino acids: CASSRGVFESPLHF.

V is TRBV12-5 and J is TRBJ1-5; D is ambiguous. With 1 base removed from V and 7 bases from J, the gap between germline ends came to 8 bases. This CDR3 contains 13 residues. CDR1 and CDR2 from the germline V gene are LGHNT and FRNRAP. The CDR3, as DNA: TGTGCTAGTGGTTTGGAGCCCCGACAGCCCCAGCATTTT. It is translated as CASGLEPRQPQHF.

The chain is built from TRBV18 and TRBJ2-7; a possible D gene is TRBD1 (6 bases). The germline CDR1 and CDR2 sequences are KGHSH and LQKENI. V lost 4 bases and J lost 1, with 11 bases in between. This CDR3 comprises 14 residues. The CDR3: CASSQLDSSYEQYF. For the CDR3, the DNA is TGTGCCAGCTCACAGCTGGACAGTTCCTACGAGCAGTACTTC.

The V gene is TRBV25-1, the J gene TRBJ2-7; 7 bases fit TRBD1. CDR3 length: 16 amino acids. Per the germline V gene, CDR1 is MGHDK and CDR2 is SYGVNS. V shed 4 bases and J 2 bases; nucleotides not matched to a gene: 11. CDR3: CASSASAGTDPYEQYF. The CDR3 bases are TGTGCCAGCAGTGCCTCGGCCGGGACAGACCCCTACGAGCAGTACTTC.